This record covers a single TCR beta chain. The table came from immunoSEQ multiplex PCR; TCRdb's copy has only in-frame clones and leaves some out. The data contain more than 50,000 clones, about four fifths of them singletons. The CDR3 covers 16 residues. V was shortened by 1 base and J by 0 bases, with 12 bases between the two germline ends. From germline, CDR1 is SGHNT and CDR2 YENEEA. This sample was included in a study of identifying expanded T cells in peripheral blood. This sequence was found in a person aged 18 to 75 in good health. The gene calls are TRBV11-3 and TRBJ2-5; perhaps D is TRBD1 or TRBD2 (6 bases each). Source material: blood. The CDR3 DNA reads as TGTGCCAGCAGCTTAGGAGGAGGGGGGCACCAAGAGACCCAGTACTTC. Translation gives CASSLGGGGHQETQYF.